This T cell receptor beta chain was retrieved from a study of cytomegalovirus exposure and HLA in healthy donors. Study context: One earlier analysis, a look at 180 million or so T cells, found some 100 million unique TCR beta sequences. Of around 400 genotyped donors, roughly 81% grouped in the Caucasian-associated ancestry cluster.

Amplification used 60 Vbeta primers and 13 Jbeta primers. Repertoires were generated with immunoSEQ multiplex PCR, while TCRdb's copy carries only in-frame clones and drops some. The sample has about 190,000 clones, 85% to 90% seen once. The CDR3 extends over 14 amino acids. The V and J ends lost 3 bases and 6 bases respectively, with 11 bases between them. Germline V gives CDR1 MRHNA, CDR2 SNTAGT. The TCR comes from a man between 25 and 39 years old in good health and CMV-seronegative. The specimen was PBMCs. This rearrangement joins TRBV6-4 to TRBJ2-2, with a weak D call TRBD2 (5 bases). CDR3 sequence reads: CASSEEARAGELFF. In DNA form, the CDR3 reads TGTGCCAGCAGTGAGGAGGCGCGGGCCGGGGAGCTGTTTTTT.